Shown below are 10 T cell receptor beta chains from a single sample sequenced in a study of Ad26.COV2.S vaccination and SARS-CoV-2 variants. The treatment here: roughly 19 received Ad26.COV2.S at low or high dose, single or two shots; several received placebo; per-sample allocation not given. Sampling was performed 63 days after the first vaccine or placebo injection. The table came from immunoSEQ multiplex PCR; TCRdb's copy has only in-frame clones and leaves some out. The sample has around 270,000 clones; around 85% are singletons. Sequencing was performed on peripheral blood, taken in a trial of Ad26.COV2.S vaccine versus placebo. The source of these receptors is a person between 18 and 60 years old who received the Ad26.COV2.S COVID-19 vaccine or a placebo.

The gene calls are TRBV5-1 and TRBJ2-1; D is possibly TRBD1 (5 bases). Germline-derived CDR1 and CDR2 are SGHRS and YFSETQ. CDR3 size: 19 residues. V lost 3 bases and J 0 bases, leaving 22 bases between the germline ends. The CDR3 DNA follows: TGCGCCAGCAGCTCCACCGTGACAGCAGACTTGAGCTCCTACAATGAGCAGTTCTTC. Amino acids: CASSSTVTADLSSYNEQFF. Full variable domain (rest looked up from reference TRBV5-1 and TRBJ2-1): KAGVTQTPRYLIKTRGQQVTLSCSPISGHRSVSWYQQTPGQGLQFLFEYFSETQRNKGNFPGRFSGRQFSNSRSEMNVSTLELGDSALYLCASSSTVTADLSSYNEQFFGPGTRLTVL.

CDR3 sequence reads: CAWRGGAGYNEQFF. CDR3 bases: TGTGCCTGGAGAGGGGGGGCCGGCTACAATGAGCAGTTCTTC. The V and J genes are TRBV30 and TRBJ2-1; perhaps TRBD2 as D (7 bases). CDR1 and CDR2 (germline): GTSNPN, SVGIG (reference sequence). Trimming shortened V by 3 bases and J by 3 bases, and 12 bases separated the two germline ends. CDR3 length equals 14 residues.

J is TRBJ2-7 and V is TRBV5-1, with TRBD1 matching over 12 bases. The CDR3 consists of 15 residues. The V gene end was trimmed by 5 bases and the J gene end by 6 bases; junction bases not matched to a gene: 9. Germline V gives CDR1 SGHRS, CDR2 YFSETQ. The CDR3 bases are TGCGCCAGCAGAGCCGGGACAGGGGGCGAGGCCGAGCAGTACGTC. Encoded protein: CASRAGTGGEAEQYV.

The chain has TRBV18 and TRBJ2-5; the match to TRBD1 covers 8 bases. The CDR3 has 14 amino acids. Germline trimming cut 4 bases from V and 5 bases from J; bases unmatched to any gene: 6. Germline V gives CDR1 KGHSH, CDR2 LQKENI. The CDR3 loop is CASSQRTGQETQYF. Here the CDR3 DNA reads TGTGCCAGCTCACAACGGACAGGGCAGGAGACCCAGTACTTC.

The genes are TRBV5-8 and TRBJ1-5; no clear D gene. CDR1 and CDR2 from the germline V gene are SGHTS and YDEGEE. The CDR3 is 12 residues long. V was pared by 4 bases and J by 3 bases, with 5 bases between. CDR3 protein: CASSVYNQPQHF. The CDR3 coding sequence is TGTGCCAGCAGCGTTTACAATCAGCCCCAGCATTTT.

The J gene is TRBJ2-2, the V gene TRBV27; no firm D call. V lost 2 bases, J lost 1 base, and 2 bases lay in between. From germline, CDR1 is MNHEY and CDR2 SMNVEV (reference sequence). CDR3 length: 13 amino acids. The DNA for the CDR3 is TGTGCCAGCAGTTTAGGGAACACCGGGGAGCTGTTTTTT. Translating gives CASSLGNTGELFF.

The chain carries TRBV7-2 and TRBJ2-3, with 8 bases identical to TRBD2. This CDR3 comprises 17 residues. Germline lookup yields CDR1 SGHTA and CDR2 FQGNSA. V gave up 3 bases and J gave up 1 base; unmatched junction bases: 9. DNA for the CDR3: TGTGCCAGCAGCTTGGTGGGTAGCGGGACCCGCACAGATACGCAGTATTTT. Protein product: CASSLVGSGTRTDTQYF.

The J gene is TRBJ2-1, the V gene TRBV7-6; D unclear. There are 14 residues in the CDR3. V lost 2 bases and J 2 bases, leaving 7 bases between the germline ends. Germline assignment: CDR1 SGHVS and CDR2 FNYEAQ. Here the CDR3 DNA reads TGTGCCAGCAGCTTAAACCCGGCCTACAATGAGCAGTTCTTC. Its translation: CASSLNPAYNEQFF.

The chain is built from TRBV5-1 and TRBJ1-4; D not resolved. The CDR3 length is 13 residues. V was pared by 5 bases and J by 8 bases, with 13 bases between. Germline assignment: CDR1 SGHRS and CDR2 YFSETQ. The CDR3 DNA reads TGCGCCAGCAGGGACCTAAGCGGGGAAAAACTGTTTTTT. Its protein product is CASRDLSGEKLFF.

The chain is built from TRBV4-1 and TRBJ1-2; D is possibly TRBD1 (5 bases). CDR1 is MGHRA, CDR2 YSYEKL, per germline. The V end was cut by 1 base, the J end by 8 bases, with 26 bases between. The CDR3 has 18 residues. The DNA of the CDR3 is TGCGCCAGCAGCCAAGGGGCCTGGGGGATCCGCCTCTCGGGGGGCTACACCTTC. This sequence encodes CASSQGAWGIRLSGGYTF.